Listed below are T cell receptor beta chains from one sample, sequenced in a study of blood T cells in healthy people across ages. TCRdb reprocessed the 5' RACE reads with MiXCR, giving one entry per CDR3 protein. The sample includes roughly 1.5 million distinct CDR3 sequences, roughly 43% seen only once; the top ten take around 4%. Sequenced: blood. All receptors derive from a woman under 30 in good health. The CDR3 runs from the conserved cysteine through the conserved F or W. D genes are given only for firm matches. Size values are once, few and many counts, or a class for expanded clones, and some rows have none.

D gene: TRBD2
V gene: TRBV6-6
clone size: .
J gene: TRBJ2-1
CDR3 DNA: TGTGCCAGCAGTTCAGCCGGGACTAGCGACCTAGATGAGCAGTTCTTC
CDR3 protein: CASSSAGTSDLDEQFF

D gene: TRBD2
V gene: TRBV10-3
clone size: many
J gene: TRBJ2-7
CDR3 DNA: TGTGCCACCGGGGGGAAAATCGACGAGCAGTACTTC
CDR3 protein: CATGGKIDEQYF

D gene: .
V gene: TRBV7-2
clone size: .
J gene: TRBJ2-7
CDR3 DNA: TGTGCCAGCAGCTGGACGGGGACGGACGAGCAGTACTTC
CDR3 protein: CASSWTGTDEQYF

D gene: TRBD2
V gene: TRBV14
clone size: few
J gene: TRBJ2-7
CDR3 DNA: TGTGCCAGCAGCCAAGAGGGCCAGGCTAGCGGGCTCTACGAGCAGTACTTC
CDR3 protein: CASSQEGQASGLYEQYF

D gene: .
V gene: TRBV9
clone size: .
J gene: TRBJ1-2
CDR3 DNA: TGTGCCAGCAGCGTAGAATCAGGGTTCTTTGGCTACACCTTC
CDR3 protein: CASSVESGFFGYTF

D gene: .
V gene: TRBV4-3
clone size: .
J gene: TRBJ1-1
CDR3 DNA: TGCGCCAGCAGCTCCTCACAGGGTTATGGGGACACTGAAGCTTTCTTT
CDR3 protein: CASSSSQGYGDTEAFF

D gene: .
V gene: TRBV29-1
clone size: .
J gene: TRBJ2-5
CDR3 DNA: TGCAGCGTCGCCGGTGGAACACAGGCCCAAGAGACCCAGTACTTC
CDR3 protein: CSVAGGTQAQETQYF

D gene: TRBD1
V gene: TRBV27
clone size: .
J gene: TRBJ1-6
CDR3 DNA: TGTGCCAGCAGTTTAGGGGACAGGAAGAATTCACCCCTCCACTTT
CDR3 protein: CASSLGDRKNSPLHF

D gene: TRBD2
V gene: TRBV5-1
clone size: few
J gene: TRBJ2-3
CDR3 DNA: TGCGCCAGCAGCCAGGTGGGGACTAGAACAACAGATACGCAGTATTTT
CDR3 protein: CASSQVGTRTTDTQYF

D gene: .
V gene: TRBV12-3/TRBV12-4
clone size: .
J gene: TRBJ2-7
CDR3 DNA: TGTGCCAGCAGTTTCTGGACAGAGAACTACGAGCAGTACTTC
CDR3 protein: CASSFWTENYEQYF

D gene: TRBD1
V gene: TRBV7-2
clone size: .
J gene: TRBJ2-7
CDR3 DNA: TGTGCCAGCAGCTCACGGACAGGCCTGAGCTCCTACGAGCAGTACTTC
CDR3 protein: CASSSRTGLSSYEQYF

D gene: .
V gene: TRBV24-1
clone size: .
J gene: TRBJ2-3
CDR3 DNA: TGTGCCACTAGGGACCAGGGAACAGATACGCAGTATTTT
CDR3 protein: CATRDQGTDTQYF

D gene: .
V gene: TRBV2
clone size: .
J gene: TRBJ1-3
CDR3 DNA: TGTGCCATCCCCCGGGACGTTGGAAACACCATATATTTT
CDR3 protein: CAIPRDVGNTIYF

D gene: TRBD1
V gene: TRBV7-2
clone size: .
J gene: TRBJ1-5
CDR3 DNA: TGTGCCAGCAGCCTAGCGACCGGGACAGGGAATCAGCCCCAGCATTTT
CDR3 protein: CASSLATGTGNQPQHF

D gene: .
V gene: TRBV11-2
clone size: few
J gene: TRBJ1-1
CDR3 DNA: TGTGCCAGCAGCCGGTCGGGTTTTGAAGCTTTCTTT
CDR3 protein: CASSRSGFEAFF

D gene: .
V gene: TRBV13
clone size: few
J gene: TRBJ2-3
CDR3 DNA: TGTGCCAGCAGAACGGGAAACGGCCCAGATACGCAGTATTTT
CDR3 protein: CASRTGNGPDTQYF

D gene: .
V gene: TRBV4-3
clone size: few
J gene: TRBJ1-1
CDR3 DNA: TGCGCCAGCAGCCAGATGCAGGGTTGGTCGGCCACTGAAGCTTTCTTT
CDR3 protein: CASSQMQGWSATEAFF

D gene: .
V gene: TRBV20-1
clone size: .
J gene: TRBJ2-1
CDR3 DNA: TGCAGTGCCACACCCGGGTCCCGGTACAATGAGCAGTTCTTC
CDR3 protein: CSATPGSRYNEQFF

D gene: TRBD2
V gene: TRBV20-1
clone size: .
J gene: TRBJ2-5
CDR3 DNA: TGCAGTGCTAGGCTAGCGGGGGGTGAAGAGACCCAGTACTTC
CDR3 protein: CSARLAGGEETQYF

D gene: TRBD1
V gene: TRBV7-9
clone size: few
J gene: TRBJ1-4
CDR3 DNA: TGTGCCGGACAAACAGGGGCCAGCGAAAAACTGTTTTTT
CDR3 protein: CAGQTGASEKLFF

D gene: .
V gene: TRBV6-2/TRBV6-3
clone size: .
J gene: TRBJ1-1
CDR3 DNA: TGTGCCAGCAGTTACGAGAGGGTTGAAGCTTTCTTT
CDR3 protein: CASSYERVEAFF

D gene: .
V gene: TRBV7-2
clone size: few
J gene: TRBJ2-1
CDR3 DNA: TGTGCCAGCACCAGCCTTACGGGAAAAACCTACAATGAGCAGTTCTTC
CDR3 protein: CASTSLTGKTYNEQFF

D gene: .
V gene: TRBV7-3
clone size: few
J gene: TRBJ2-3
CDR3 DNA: TGTGCCAGCAGCTTAACGAAGTGGGTAGATACGCAGTATTTT
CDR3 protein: CASSLTKWVDTQYF

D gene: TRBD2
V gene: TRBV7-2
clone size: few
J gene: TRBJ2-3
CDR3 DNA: TGTGCCAGCAGCTTATGGGCGGGAGGCAGCACAGATACGCAGTATTTT
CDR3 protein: CASSLWAGGSTDTQYF

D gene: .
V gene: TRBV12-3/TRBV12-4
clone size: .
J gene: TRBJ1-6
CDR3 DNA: TGTGCCAGCAGTCCCCGGCCCGCAGATCCCCTCCACTTT
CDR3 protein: CASSPRPADPLHF

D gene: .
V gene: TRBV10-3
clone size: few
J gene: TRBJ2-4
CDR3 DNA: TGTGCCATCAGTGACCCCCGGGACGGAAACATTCAGTACTTC
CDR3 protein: CAISDPRDGNIQYF

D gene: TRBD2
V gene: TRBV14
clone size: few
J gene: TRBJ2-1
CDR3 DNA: TGTGCCAGCAGCCAAGATCAACGACGGACTAGGGGTAATGAGCAGTTCTTC
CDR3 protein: CASSQDQRRTRGNEQFF

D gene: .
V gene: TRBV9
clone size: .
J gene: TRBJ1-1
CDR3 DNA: TGTGCCAGCAGCGGCGGAACAGATTACACTGAAGCTTTCTTT
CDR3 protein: CASSGGTDYTEAFF

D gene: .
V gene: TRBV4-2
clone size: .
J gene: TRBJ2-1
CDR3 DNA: TGTGCCAGCAGCCAAATGAGCGATGAGCAGTTCTTC
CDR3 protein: CASSQMSDEQFF

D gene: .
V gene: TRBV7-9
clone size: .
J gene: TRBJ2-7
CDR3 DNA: TGTGCCAGCAGAAACGCTCAGCATGAGCAGTACTTC
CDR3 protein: CASRNAQHEQYF

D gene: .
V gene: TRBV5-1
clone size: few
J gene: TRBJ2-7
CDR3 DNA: TGCGCCAGCAGCTTGGTTGGGGGGCTGAACGAGCAGTACTTC
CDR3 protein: CASSLVGGLNEQYF

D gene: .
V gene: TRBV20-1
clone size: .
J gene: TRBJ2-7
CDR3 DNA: TGCAGTGCTATACAGGGTGTCAACGAGCAGTACTTC
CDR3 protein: CSAIQGVNEQYF

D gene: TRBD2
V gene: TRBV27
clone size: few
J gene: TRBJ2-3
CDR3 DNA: TGTGCCAGCAGTGGGGGACTAGACACAGATACGCAGTATTTT
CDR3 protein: CASSGGLDTDTQYF

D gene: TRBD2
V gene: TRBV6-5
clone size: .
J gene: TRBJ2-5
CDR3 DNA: TGTGCCAGCAGTTCCCGGGGGGGCGTAGAGGCCCAGTACTTC
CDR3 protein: CASSSRGGVEAQYF

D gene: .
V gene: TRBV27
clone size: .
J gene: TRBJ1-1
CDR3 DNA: TGTGCCAGCAGTTTAATAGGGGATGGTGAAGCTTTCTTT
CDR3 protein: CASSLIGDGEAFF

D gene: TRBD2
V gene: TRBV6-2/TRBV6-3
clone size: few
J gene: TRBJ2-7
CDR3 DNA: TGTGCCAGCAGTTACCTTAGCGGGAGGGCCTACTACGAGCAGTACTTC
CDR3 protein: CASSYLSGRAYYEQYF

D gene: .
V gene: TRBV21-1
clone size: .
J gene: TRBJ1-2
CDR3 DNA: TGTGCCAGCAGCAAAAAAAGGAGCAGGGGAAACTATGGCTACACCTTC
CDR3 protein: CASSKKRSRGNYGYTF

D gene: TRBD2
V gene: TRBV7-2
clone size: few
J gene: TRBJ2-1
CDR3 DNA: TGTGCCAGCAGCTTAGGCTCTACTAGCGCCCACAATGAGCAGTTCTTC
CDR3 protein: CASSLGSTSAHNEQFF

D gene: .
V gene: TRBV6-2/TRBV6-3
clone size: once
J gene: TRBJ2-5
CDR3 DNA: TGTGCCAGCAGTTACTCCGTGACGAAGAATGAGCAGTACTTC
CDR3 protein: CASSYSVTKNEQYF

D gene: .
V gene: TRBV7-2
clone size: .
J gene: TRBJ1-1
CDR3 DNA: TGTGCCAGCAGGGTTTTTTCAGGGAGGACTGAAGCTTTCTTT
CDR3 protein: CASRVFSGRTEAFF

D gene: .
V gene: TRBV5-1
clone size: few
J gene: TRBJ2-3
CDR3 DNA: TGCGCCAGCAGCGGGTTGTTGTCGGATACGCAGTATTTT
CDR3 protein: CASSGLLSDTQYF

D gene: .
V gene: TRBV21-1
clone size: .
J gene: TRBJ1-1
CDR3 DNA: TGTGCCAGCAGCAAAGCGGGCTGGGTGGCTTTCTTT
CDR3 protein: CASSKAGWVAFF

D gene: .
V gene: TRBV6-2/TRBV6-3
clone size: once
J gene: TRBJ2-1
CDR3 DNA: TGTGCCAGCAGTCTATTTTATGAGCAGTTCTTC
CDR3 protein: CASSLFYEQFF

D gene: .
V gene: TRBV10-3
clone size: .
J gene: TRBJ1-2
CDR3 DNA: TGTGCCATCAGTGAGCCGTCTAACTATGGCTACACCTTC
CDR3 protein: CAISEPSNYGYTF

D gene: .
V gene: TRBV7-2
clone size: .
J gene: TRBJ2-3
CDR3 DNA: TGTGCCAGCAGCTTGGGCGGACAGTTCACAGATACGCAGTATTTT
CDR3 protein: CASSLGGQFTDTQYF